The 5 T cell receptor beta chains given below trace back to one sample, sequenced in a study of identical twins (TCRdb year 2016). The library was produced with 5' RACE. Sequencing instrument: Illumina HiSeq 2000. The raw public reads went through TCRdb reprocessing: fastp at Q25, MiXCR clone calling, in-frame beta chains kept. Rows merge per CDR3 protein into single entries with the most common DNA and genes. The sample profile shows hundreds of thousands of distinct CDR3 sequences; approximately 21% of them were found once. Of the sample, about 4.3% falls within the top ten clones. The same specimen was also included in a second study, on T cells expressing NK-cell markers.

Sequencing was performed on PBMCs. These receptors all stem from a woman aged 18-30 years in good health.

This clonotype was found a few times. The chain uses TRBV20-1 and TRBJ2-1; 10 bases are a match to TRBD2. Germline-derived CDR1 and CDR2 are DFQATT and SNEGSKA (reference sequence). CDR3 length: 19 amino acids. V shed 3 bases, J shed 0 bases, and the junction held 14 bases outside the gene matches. The CDR3 protein is CSASTARAGGYTSYNEQFF. CDR3 bases: TGCAGTGCTAGTACGGCCCGAGCGGGAGGGTACACCTCCTACAATGAGCAGTTCTTC.

In this sample, this clonotype turned up a few times. This chain joins TRBV12-3 or TRBV12-4 and TRBJ2-7; 8 bases line up with TRBD1. This CDR3 has 15 amino acids. V dropped 4 bases and J dropped 5; count of bases not matched to a gene: 10. DNA for the CDR3: TGTGCCAGCAGTTCCCGGACAGGGATAGGGAACGAGCAGTACTTC. It encodes CASSSRTGIGNEQYF.

This clonotype occurred a few times. This chain connects TRBV10-1 to TRBJ2-5; perhaps TRBD2 as D (5 bases). The germline V and J ends were trimmed by 3 bases and 3 bases, with 14 bases remaining between them. The CDR3 consists of 15 residues. CDR1 is WNHNN and CDR2 is SYGVQD in the germline V gene (reference sequence). CDR3: CASSDRSGKKETQYF. The DNA for the CDR3 is TGCGCCAGCAGTGATAGATCCGGGAAAAAAGAGACCCAGTACTTC.

The chain recombines TRBV11-2 with TRBJ2-5; D is perhaps TRBD2 (5 bases). The V end was cut by 7 bases, the J end by 2 bases, with 14 bases between. The CDR3 extends over 14 amino acids. Germline V gene data show CDR1 as SGHAT and CDR2 as FQNNGV. The CDR3 protein is CASTFRGRQETQYF. The CDR3 DNA reads as TGTGCCAGCACCTTTAGAGGGCGGCAAGAGACCCAGTACTTC.

This clonotype was observed at least ten times. V and J are TRBV20-1 and TRBJ1-2, with TRBD1 as a possible D gene (5 bases). Trimming took 5 bases from V and 7 from J, leaving 14 bases between them. CDR1 and CDR2 (germline): DFQATT, SNEGSKA (reference sequence). This CDR3 contains 12 residues. The CDR3 reads CSAPTGLRGYTF. The CDR3 DNA reads TGCAGTGCTCCAACAGGATTACGTGGCTACACCTTC.